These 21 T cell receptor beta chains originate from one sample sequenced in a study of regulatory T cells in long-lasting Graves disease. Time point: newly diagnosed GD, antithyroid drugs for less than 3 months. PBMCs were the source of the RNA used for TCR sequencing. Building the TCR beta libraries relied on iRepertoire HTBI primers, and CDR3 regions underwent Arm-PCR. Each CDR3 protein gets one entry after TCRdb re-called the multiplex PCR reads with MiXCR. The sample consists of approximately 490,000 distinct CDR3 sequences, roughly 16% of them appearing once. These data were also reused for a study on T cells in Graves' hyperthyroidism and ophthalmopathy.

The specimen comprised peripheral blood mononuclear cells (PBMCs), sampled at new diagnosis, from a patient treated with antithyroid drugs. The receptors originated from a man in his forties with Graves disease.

This CDR3 is CATSDPRDLHNEQFF. The CDR3 DNA reads TGTGCCACCAGTGATCCCCGGGACCTCCACAATGAGCAGTTCTTC. This chain joins TRBV24-1 and TRBJ2-1; perhaps D is TRBD1 or TRBD2 (5 bases each). Germline values: CDR1 KGHDR, CDR2 SFDVKD. The CDR3 covers 15 residues. Trimming took off 3 bases at V and 5 bases at J, with 13 bases between the two ends.

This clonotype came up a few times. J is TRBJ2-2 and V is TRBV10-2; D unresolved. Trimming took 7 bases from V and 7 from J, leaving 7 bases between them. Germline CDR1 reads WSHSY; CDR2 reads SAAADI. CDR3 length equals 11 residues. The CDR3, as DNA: TGCGCCAGCACCTCTGGCGGGGAGCTGTTTTTT. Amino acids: CASTSGGELFF.

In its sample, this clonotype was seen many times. In DNA, the CDR3 is TGCAGTGCTAAGGGACAGGGAATAAAAATTAGCAATCAGCCCCAGCATTTT. Translated: CSAKGQGIKISNQPQHF. The chain links TRBV20-1 to TRBJ1-5; 9 bases match TRBD1. The CDR3 loop spans 17 amino acids. The germline CDR1 and CDR2 sequences are DFQATT and SNEGSKA (reference sequence). The junction had 10 bases not matched to a gene; V was cut back by 4 bases and J by 0 bases.

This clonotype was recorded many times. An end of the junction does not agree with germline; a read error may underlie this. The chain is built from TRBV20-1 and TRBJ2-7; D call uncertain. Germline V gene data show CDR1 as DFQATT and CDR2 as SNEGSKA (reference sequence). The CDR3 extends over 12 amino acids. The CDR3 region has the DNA TGCAGTGCTAGAGATAACTCCCACGAGCAGTACTTC. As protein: CSARDNSHEQYF.

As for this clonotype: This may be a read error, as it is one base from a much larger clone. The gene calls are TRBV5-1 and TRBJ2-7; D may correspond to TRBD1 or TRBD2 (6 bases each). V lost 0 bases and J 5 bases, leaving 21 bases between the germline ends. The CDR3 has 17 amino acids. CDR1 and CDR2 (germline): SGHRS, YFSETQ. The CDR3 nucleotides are TGCGCCAGCAGCTTGGAGGGGGGTCGGCTCTCCTACAACGAGCAGTACTTC. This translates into CASSLEGGRLSYNEQYF.

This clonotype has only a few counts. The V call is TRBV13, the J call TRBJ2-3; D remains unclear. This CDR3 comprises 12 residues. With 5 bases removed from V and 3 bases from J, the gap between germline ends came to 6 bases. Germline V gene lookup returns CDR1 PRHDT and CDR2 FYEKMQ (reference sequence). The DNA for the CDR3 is TGTGCCAGCAGCATGTGGACAGATACGCAGTATTTT. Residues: CASSMWTDTQYF.

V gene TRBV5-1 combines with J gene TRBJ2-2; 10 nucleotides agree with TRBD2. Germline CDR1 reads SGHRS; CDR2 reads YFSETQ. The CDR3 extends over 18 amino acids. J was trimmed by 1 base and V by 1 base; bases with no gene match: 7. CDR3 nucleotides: TGCGCCAGCAGCTTGTTGCTAGCGGGAGAAAGGAACACCGGGGAGCTGTTTTTT. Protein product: CASSLLLAGERNTGELFF.

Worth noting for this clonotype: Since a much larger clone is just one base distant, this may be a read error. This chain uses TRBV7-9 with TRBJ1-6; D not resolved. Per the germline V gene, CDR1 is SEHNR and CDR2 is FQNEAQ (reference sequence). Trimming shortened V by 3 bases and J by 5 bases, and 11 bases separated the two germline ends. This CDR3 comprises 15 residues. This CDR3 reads CASSLEGGHNSPLHF. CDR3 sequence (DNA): TGTGCCAGCAGCTTGGAGGGAGGGCATAATTCACCCCTCCACTTT. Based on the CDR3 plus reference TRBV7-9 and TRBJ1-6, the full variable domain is DTGVSQNPRHKITKRGQNVTFRCDPISEHNRLYWYRQTLGQGPEFLTYFQNEAQLEKSRLLSDRFSAERPKGSFSTLEIQRTEQGDSAMYLCASSLEGGHNSPLHFGNGTRLTVT.

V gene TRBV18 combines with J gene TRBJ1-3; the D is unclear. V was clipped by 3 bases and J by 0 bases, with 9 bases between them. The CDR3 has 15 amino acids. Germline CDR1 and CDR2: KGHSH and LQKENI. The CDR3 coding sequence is TGTGCCAGCTCACCTCAAGATCTCTCTGGAAACACCATATATTTT. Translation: CASSPQDLSGNTIYF. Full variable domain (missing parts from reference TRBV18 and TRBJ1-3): NAGVMQNPRHLVRRRGQEARLRCSPMKGHSHVYWYRQLPEEGLKFMVYLQKENIIDESGMPKERFSAEFPKEGPSILRIQQVVRGDSAAYFCASSPQDLSGNTIYFGEGSWLTVV.

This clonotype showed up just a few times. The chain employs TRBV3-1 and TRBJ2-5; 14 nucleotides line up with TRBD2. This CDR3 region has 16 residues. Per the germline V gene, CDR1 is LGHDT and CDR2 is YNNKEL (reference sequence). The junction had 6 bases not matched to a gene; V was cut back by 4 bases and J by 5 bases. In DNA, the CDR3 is TGTGCCAGCAGCCGCGGGACTAGCGGGAGATGGGAGACCCAGTACTTC. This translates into CASSRGTSGRWETQYF.

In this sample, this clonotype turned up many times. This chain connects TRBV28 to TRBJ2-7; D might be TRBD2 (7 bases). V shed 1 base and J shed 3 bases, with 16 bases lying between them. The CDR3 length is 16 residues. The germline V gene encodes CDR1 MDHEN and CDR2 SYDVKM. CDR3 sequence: CASSLLTRGRDYEQYF. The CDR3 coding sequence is TGTGCCAGCAGTTTATTAACGAGGGGGAGGGACTACGAGCAGTACTTC.

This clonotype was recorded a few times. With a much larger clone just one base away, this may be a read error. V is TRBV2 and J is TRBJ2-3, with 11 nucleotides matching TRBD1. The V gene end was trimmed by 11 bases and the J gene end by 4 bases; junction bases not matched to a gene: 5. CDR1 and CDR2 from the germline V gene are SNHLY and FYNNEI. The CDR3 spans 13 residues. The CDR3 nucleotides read TGTGCCTGTCCGGGACAGGGGGCAGATACGCAGTATTTT. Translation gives CACPGQGADTQYF.

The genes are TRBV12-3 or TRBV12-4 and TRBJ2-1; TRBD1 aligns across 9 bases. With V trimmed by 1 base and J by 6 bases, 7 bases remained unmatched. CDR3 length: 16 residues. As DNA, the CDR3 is TGTGCCAGCAGTTTAGGGGACAGGGTCGGGGGCAATGAGCAGTTCTTC. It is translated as CASSLGDRVGGNEQFF.

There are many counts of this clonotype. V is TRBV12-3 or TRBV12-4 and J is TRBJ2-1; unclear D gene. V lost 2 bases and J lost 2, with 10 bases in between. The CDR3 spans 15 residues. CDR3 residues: CASSLNERPYNEQFF. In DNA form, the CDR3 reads TGTGCCAGCAGTTTAAATGAGAGACCCTACAATGAGCAGTTCTTC.

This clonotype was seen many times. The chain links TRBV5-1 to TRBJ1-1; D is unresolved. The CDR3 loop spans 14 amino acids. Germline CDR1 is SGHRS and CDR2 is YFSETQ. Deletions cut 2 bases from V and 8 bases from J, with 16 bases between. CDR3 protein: CASSFTEAFSEAFF. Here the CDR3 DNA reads TGCGCCAGCAGCTTTACGGAGGCTTTCTCGGAAGCTTTCTTT.

The CDR3 DNA is TGCGCCAGCAGGAGTGAATCTGGGTTCGGCTATGGCTACACCTTC. As protein: CASRSESGFGYGYTF. V and J are TRBV5-1 and TRBJ1-2; no definite D call. The CDR3 covers 15 residues. Germline CDR1 and CDR2: SGHRS and YFSETQ. Trimming pared 5 bases from V and 4 bases from J, leaving 18 bases between.

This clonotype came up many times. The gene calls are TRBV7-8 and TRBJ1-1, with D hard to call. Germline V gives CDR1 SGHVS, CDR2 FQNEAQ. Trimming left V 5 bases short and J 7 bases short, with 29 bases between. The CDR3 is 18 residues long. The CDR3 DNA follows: TGTGCCAGCAGCCCCGCGGACTGGCGGAGGAGGGAAAGGCGTGAAGCTTTCTTT. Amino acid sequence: CASSPADWRRRERREAFF.

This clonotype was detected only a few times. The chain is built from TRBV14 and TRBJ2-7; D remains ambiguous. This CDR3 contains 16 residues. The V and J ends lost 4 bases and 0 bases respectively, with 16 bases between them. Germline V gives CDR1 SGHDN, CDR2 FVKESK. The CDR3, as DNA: TGTGCCAGCAGCCCAAAGCAAGACCGAATCTCCTACGAGCAGTACTTC. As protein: CASSPKQDRISYEQYF.

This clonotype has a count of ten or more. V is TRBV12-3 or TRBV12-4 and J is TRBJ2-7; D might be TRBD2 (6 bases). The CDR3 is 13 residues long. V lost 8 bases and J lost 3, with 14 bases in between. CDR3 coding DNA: TGTGCCAGCTCCACCAGTAGCGGCTACGAGCAGTACTTC. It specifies CASSTSSGYEQYF.

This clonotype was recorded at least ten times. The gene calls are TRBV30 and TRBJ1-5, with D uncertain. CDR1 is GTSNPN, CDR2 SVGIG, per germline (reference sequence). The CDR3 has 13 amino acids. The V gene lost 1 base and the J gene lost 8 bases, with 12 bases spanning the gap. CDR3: CAWSGFIGEPQHF. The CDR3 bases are TGTGCCTGGAGTGGGTTCATCGGGGAGCCCCAGCATTTT.

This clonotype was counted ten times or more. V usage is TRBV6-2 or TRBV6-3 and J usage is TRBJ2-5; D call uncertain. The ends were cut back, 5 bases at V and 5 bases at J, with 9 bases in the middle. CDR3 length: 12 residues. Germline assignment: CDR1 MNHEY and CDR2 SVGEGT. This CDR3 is CASSDFLETQYF. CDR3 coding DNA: TGTGCCAGCAGTGACTTCTTGGAGACCCAGTACTTC.